A selection of T cell receptor beta chains follows, all from one sample in a study of cytomegalovirus exposure and HLA in healthy donors. Sequenced by immunoSEQ multiplex PCR; TCRdb stores in-frame clones only, minus some. The data hold around 180,000 clones, with roughly 80% observed a single time. The sequencing input was PBMCs. These TCRs come from a male donor in good health and CMV-seronegative. Both conserved end residues are part of each CDR3. D genes are given only for firm matches. Only some rows state a clone size, as once, few, many or a class for expanded clones.

V: TRBV18; size: NA; D: NA; J: TRBJ2-2; length: 16; DNA: TGTGCCAGCTCAATCTCTAGGACAGCAAACACCGGGGAGCTGTTTTTT; CDR3: CASSISRTANTGELFF
V: TRBV9; size: NA; D: TRBD2; J: TRBJ2-7; length: 17; DNA: TGTGCCAGCAGCGTGGGGCTACTAGCGTCGAGCTCCTACGAGCAGTACTTC; CDR3: CASSVGLLASSSYEQYF
V: TRBV5-1; size: once; D: TRBD2; J: TRBJ2-1; length: 15; DNA: TGCGCCAGTAGAGGACTAGCCCAAACCGGGATTGAGCAGTTCTTC; CDR3: CASRGLAQTGIEQFF
V: TRBV6-5; size: NA; D: TRBD1; J: TRBJ2-1; length: 15; DNA: TGTGCCAGCAGTTCCGGACAGGGGGTGAACAATGAGCAGTTCTTC; CDR3: CASSSGQGVNNEQFF
V: TRBV29-1; size: NA; D: NA; J: TRBJ1-1; length: 13; DNA: TGCAGCGTTTCGACAGAGAGGAACACTGAAGCTTTCTTT; CDR3: CSVSTERNTEAFF
V: TRBV2; size: NA; D: TRBD1; J: TRBJ2-7; length: 13; DNA: TGTGCCAGCAGTCCCGGGACAGGGAACGAGCAGTACTTC; CDR3: CASSPGTGNEQYF
V: TRBV6-5; size: few; D: TRBD1; J: TRBJ1-1; length: 13; DNA: TGTGCCAGCAAACCACTCGGGACAGAAGAAGCTTTCTTT; CDR3: CASKPLGTEEAFF
V: TRBV27; size: NA; D: NA; J: TRBJ2-1; length: 15; DNA: TGTGCCAGCAGTAGGGACTTCCTTACCTACAATGAGCAGTTCTTC; CDR3: CASSRDFLTYNEQFF
V: TRBV13; size: NA; D: TRBD2; J: TRBJ2-1; length: 19; DNA: TGTGCCAGCAGCTTACTATCCAGGACTAGCGGGGGGGGTTACAATGAGCAGTTCTTC; CDR3: CASSLLSRTSGGGYNEQFF
V: TRBV19; size: NA; D: TRBD1; J: TRBJ1-5; length: 15; DNA: TGTGCCAGTAGTACCGCTGGGACAGGGTATCAGCCCCAGCATTTT; CDR3: CASSTAGTGYQPQHF
V: TRBV18; size: NA; D: TRBD2; J: TRBJ2-1; length: 17; DNA: TGTGCCAGCTCACCAGGGACTAGCGGGGGATTCTACAATGAGCAGTTCTTC; CDR3: CASSPGTSGGFYNEQFF
V: TRBV29-1; size: few; D: NA; J: TRBJ1-4; length: 11; DNA: TGCAGCGTTGAACGGGGTGAAAAACTGTTTTTT; CDR3: CSVERGEKLFF
V: TRBV9; size: NA; D: NA; J: TRBJ2-2; length: 16; DNA: TGTGCCAGCAGCGTAGGGGTAGTCTCTCGGGCCGGGGAGCTGTTTTTT; CDR3: CASSVGVVSRAGELFF
V: TRBV5-4; size: NA; D: TRBD1; J: TRBJ1-3; length: 13; DNA: TGTGCCAGCAGCTTGGGACAGGGTTCCACCATATATTTT; CDR3: CASSLGQGSTIYF
V: TRBV15; size: NA; D: NA; J: TRBJ2-3; length: 14; DNA: TGTGCCACCAGCAGAGATCTGGCCACAGATACGCAGTATTTT; CDR3: CATSRDLATDTQYF
V: TRBV9; size: NA; D: TRBD1; J: TRBJ2-3; length: 15; DNA: TGTGCCAGCAGCCCTACAGGGGCTCGAACAGATACGCAGTATTTT; CDR3: CASSPTGARTDTQYF
V: TRBV5-1; size: NA; D: TRBD1; J: TRBJ1-1; length: 13; DNA: TGCGCCAGCAGCCCTCAGGGGGCCGCTGAAGCTTTCTTT; CDR3: CASSPQGAAEAFF
V: TRBV6-5; size: NA; D: NA; J: TRBJ1-1; length: 14; DNA: TGTGCCTGCCTAACGGGGGGCGTGAACACTGAAGCTTTCTTT; CDR3: CACLTGGVNTEAFF
V: TRBV28; size: NA; D: TRBD1; J: TRBJ2-2; length: 13; DNA: TGTGCCAGCAAGGGGGCTCGGACCGGGGAGCTGTTTTTT; CDR3: CASKGARTGELFF
V: TRBV2; size: NA; D: NA; J: TRBJ2-3; length: 14; DNA: TGTGCCAGCATAAGGGGGGGCGGTGCAGATACGCAGTATTTT; CDR3: CASIRGGGADTQYF
V: TRBV14; size: NA; D: NA; J: TRBJ2-7; length: 15; DNA: TGTGCCAGCAGCCATCCCAGCGGGCTTATCTACGAGCAGTACTTC; CDR3: CASSHPSGLIYEQYF
V: TRBV28; size: NA; D: TRBD1; J: TRBJ1-2; length: 15; DNA: TGTGCCAGCAGTTTTTCAGGACAGGCAGCCTATGGCTACACCTTC; CDR3: CASSFSGQAAYGYTF
V: TRBV28; size: NA; D: NA; J: TRBJ2-5; length: 12; DNA: TGTGCCAGCAGTATAAGGGGGGGGACCCAGTACTTC; CDR3: CASSIRGGTQYF
V: TRBV11-1; size: NA; D: NA; J: TRBJ2-2; length: 15; DNA: TGTGCCAGCAGCTTAGATGCAGGGGTCACCGGGGAGCTGTTTTTT; CDR3: CASSLDAGVTGELFF
V: TRBV2; size: NA; D: NA; J: TRBJ2-1; length: 16; DNA: TGTGCCAGCAGTGAAGTTGCGACAGGAACTTACAATGAGCAGTTCTTC; CDR3: CASSEVATGTYNEQFF
V: TRBV6-6; size: NA; D: TRBD2; J: TRBJ2-2; length: 16; DNA: TGTGCCAGCAGTTCTGCTAGCGGGACTGGTACCGGGGAGCTGTTTTTT; CDR3: CASSSASGTGTGELFF
V: TRBV19; size: NA; D: NA; J: TRBJ2-2; length: 13; DNA: TGTGCCAGTAGTATAGACTGGCTCGGGGAGCTGTTTTTT; CDR3: CASSIDWLGELFF
V: TRBV25-1; size: NA; D: NA; J: TRBJ1-6; length: 13; DNA: TGTGCCAGCAGTGAATTCTCAGGGTCACCCCTCCACTTT; CDR3: CASSEFSGSPLHF
V: TRBV15; size: NA; D: NA; J: TRBJ1-4; length: 15; DNA: TGTGCCACCAGCAGAGGGGAGAGGACTAATGAAAAACTGTTTTTT; CDR3: CATSRGERTNEKLFF
V: TRBV5-4; size: NA; D: TRBD2; J: TRBJ2-3; length: 17; DNA: TGTGCCAGCAGCTTGGGTCGGGCGCGGGGAGGGGCAGATACGCAGTATTTT; CDR3: CASSLGRARGGADTQYF
V: TRBV7-2; size: NA; D: NA; J: TRBJ2-7; length: 15; DNA: TGTGCCAGCAGCCTGCTACAGGGGACTCTTGCCGAGCAGTACTTC; CDR3: CASSLLQGTLAEQYF
V: TRBV5-1; size: NA; D: NA; J: TRBJ2-7; length: 13; DNA: TGCGCCAGCAGCAGGGACACCGCCTACGAGCAGTACTTC; CDR3: CASSRDTAYEQYF
V: TRBV25-1; size: NA; D: NA; J: TRBJ1-4; length: 14; DNA: TGTGCCAGCGCCGTGGGTGGAGCTAATGAAAAACTGTTTTTT; CDR3: CASAVGGANEKLFF
V: TRBV9; size: once; D: TRBD1; J: TRBJ2-2; length: 16; DNA: TGTGCCAGCAGCGTAGGGCCGGGACAGGGAGACGGGGAGCTGTTTTTT; CDR3: CASSVGPGQGDGELFF
V: TRBV28; size: NA; D: TRBD1; J: TRBJ1-1; length: 15; DNA: TGTGCCAGCAGTTTTACTCAGGGGGCGGTCACTGAAGCTTTCTTT; CDR3: CASSFTQGAVTEAFF
V: TRBV5-6; size: few; D: NA; J: TRBJ2-1; length: 15; DNA: TGTGCCAGCAGCGGAGGGCCCGACGGCCTACATGAGCAGTTCTTC; CDR3: CASSGGPDGLHEQFF
V: TRBV11-3; size: NA; D: TRBD2; J: TRBJ2-1; length: 12; DNA: TGTGCCAGCAGCCCCCGCGGGGGAGGGCAGTTCTTC; CDR3: CASSPRGGGQFF
V: TRBV5-1; size: few; D: TRBD2; J: TRBJ2-1; length: 15; DNA: TGCGCCAGCAGCCCCGGGACTAGCGGTAACAATGAGCAGTTCTTC; CDR3: CASSPGTSGNNEQFF
V: TRBV19; size: NA; D: NA; J: TRBJ1-1; length: 13; DNA: TGTGCCAGCGGAATACAGGCCGACACTGAAGCTTTCTTT; CDR3: CASGIQADTEAFF
V: TRBV19; size: NA; D: TRBD2; J: TRBJ2-1; length: 15; DNA: TGTGCCAGTACACTCCGGGCGGGAGCTTACAATGAGCAGTTCTTC; CDR3: CASTLRAGAYNEQFF
V: TRBV5-4; size: NA; D: NA; J: TRBJ1-2; length: 15; DNA: TGTGCCAGCAGCCCCCTGGGGTTAGGGGACTATGGCTACACCTTC; CDR3: CASSPLGLGDYGYTF
V: TRBV27; size: NA; D: TRBD1; J: TRBJ1-5; length: 15; DNA: TGTGCCAGCAGTCCGCGGGGACAGGAGTATCAGCCCCGGCATTTT; CDR3: CASSPRGQEYQPRHF
V: TRBV5-4; size: NA; D: TRBD1; J: TRBJ1-3; length: 15; DNA: TGTGCCAGCAGCCTGGGACAGGGGGGTGGAAACACCATATATTTT; CDR3: CASSLGQGGGNTIYF
V: TRBV28; size: NA; D: NA; J: TRBJ1-5; length: 15; DNA: TGTGCCAGCAGTTTCTCAGGGAGGGCCAATCAGCCCCAGCATTTT; CDR3: CASSFSGRANQPQHF
V: TRBV28; size: NA; D: NA; J: TRBJ2-3; length: 16; DNA: TGTGCCAGCAGTTCGTTCGGGACATCATTTTCGGATACGCAGTATTTT; CDR3: CASSSFGTSFSDTQYF
V: TRBV5-1; size: NA; D: NA; J: TRBJ2-7; length: 14; DNA: TGCGCCAGCAGCGCCGGGAGTAGGTACGACGAGCAGTACTTC; CDR3: CASSAGSRYDEQYF
V: TRBV5-1; size: NA; D: TRBD1; J: TRBJ1-4; length: 16; DNA: TGCGCCAGCAGCTGGACAGGGTCCGGAGCTAATGAAAAACTGTTTTTT; CDR3: CASSWTGSGANEKLFF
V: TRBV6-5; size: NA; D: NA; J: TRBJ1-5; length: 15; DNA: TGTGCCAGCAGACCGCGGGATAATAGCAATCAGCCCCAGCATTTT; CDR3: CASRPRDNSNQPQHF
V: TRBV7-7; size: NA; D: NA; J: TRBJ1-1; length: 14; DNA: TGTGCCAGCAGCTCCCAGGAGGGAAGGACTGAAGCTTTCTTT; CDR3: CASSSQEGRTEAFF
V: TRBV27; size: NA; D: NA; J: TRBJ2-1; length: 14; DNA: TGTGCCAGCAGCCCAGGGGACCTCTACAATGAGCAGTTCTTC; CDR3: CASSPGDLYNEQFF
V: TRBV29-1; size: NA; D: TRBD2; J: TRBJ2-1; length: 15; DNA: TGCAGCGTTCGTCCTAGCGGGAGCTCCTACAATGAGCAGTTCTTC; CDR3: CSVRPSGSSYNEQFF
V: TRBV7-6; size: NA; D: TRBD2; J: TRBJ2-6; length: 19; DNA: TGTGCCAGCAGCTTAAAAGCAGGGGGACTAGCGACTGGGGCCAACGTCCTGACTTTC; CDR3: CASSLKAGGLATGANVLTF
V: TRBV2; size: NA; D: TRBD2; J: TRBJ2-7; length: 17; DNA: TGTGCCAGCAGTGAAGCACTAGCGGGAGGGCCCCTCGACGAGCAGTACTTC; CDR3: CASSEALAGGPLDEQYF